There are many counts of the clone carrying this TCR beta chain. Its antigen is as yet unknown. The sample belongs to a study of T cells in Graves' hyperthyroidism and ophthalmopathy. Study results and limitations: For ophthalmopathy, model prediction preceded onset by a median approximately 6 months. From stable hyperthyroidism, ophthalmopathy was set apart by a 13 V-J model.

What was amplified from RNA transcripts were TCR beta CDR3 regions. The TCR CDR3 was amplified in a first-round RT-PCR using the HTBI primer set. TCRdb used MiXCR to reprocess the multiplex PCR reads, holding one entry per CDR3 protein. This table holds around 400,000 distinct CDR3 sequences, 15% to 19% found once. PBMCs were obtained from 7.5 to 10 ml fresh peripheral blood. The sample comprised blood. This receptor was identified in a woman younger than 30 with Graves' hyperthyroidism that later progressed to Graves' ophthalmopathy.

DNA for the CDR3: TGCAGCGTTGAAGTAGGAACGGGCTACGAGCAGTACTTC. This encodes CSVEVGTGYEQYF. The V and J genes are TRBV29-1 and TRBJ2-7; D remains ambiguous. V lost 1 base and J lost 3, with 10 bases in between. The CDR3 totals 13 residues. Germline V gene data show CDR1 as SQVTM and CDR2 as ANQGSEA.